These 32 T cell receptor beta chains were all obtained from the same sample, sequenced in a study of pediatric ulcerative colitis. The method was immunoSEQ multiplex PCR; TCRdb's version includes in-frame clones alone and lacks a portion of them. In the table there are 60,000 to 75,000 clones, around 80% of which are singletons. What was sequenced was blood. The receptors stem from a boy between 5 and 17 years old with moderate ulcerative colitis.

Only a few counts were recorded for this clone. The chain recombines TRBV28 with TRBJ1-5; D remains ambiguous. Germline V gives CDR1 MDHEN, CDR2 SYDVKM. Trimming removed 2 bases from V and 3 bases from J, with 11 bases in between. This CDR3 comprises 15 residues. This CDR3 is CASSLQGSFNQPQHF. DNA for the CDR3: TGTGCCAGCAGTTTACAAGGCAGCTTCAATCAGCCCCAGCATTTT.

This chain links TRBV6-5 with TRBJ1-2; D may be TRBD1 (5 bases). Trimming removed 0 bases at V and 6 bases at J, with 11 bases between. Looked up from germline, CDR1 is MNHEY and CDR2 is SVGAGI. This CDR3 comprises 14 residues. The CDR3 here is CASSYSPDSHGYTF. DNA of the CDR3: TGTGCCAGCAGTTACTCTCCTGACAGCCATGGCTACACCTTC.

CDR3 protein: CASSIDRAPGELFF. The CDR3 nucleotides are TGTGCCAGCAGCATTGACAGGGCACCCGGGGAGCTGTTTTTT. J is TRBJ2-2 and V is TRBV9, with 7 nucleotides matching TRBD1. The V gene end was trimmed by 4 bases and the J gene end by 6 bases; junction bases not matched to a gene: 6. CDR3 length: 14 residues. Germline-derived CDR1 and CDR2 are SGDLS and YYNGEE.

This chain links TRBV4-1 with TRBJ1-1, with a possible D match to TRBD1 (5 bases). Trimming took 3 bases from V and 1 from J, leaving 15 bases between them. The CDR3 loop spans 16 amino acids. The germline V gene encodes CDR1 MGHRA and CDR2 YSYEKL. This CDR3 is CASSQKRGEENTEAFF. For the CDR3, the DNA is TGCGCCAGCAGCCAGAAAAGAGGGGAGGAGAACACTGAAGCTTTCTTT.

The chain couples TRBV6-6 to TRBJ2-3; D not resolved. Germline V gene data show CDR1 as MNHNY and CDR2 as SVGAGI (reference sequence). Deletions cut 4 bases from V and 6 bases from J, with 8 bases between. This CDR3 region has 12 residues. CDR3 loop: CASSSPADTQYF. DNA of the CDR3: TGTGCCAGCAGTTCTCCGGCGGATACGCAGTATTTT.

The genes are TRBV7-8 and TRBJ1-5; D is perhaps TRBD1 (5 bases). V dropped 0 bases and J dropped 3 bases, with 9 bases sitting between them. The length of the CDR3 is 15 residues. Germline CDR1 reads SGHVS; CDR2 reads FQNEAQ. The DNA of the CDR3 is TGTGCCAGCAGCTTAGCAGCAGGGAACAATCAGCCCCAGCATTTT. This translates into CASSLAAGNNQPQHF. The variable domain in full, with the rest retrieved from reference TRBV7-8 and TRBJ1-5, is GAGVSQSPRYKVAKRGQDVALRCDPISGHVSLFWYQQALGQGPEFLTYFQNEAQLDKSGLPSDRFFAERPEGSVSTLKIQRTQQEDSAVYLCASSLAAGNNQPQHFGDGTRLSIL.

This chain connects TRBV19 to TRBJ2-1; TRBD2 agrees at 12 bases. V dropped 5 bases and J dropped 4; count of bases not matched to a gene: 9. This CDR3 comprises 17 residues. CDR1 is LNHDA, CDR2 SQIVND, per germline (reference sequence). The CDR3 sequence: CASSAALLAGGYNEQFF. CDR3 nucleotide sequence: TGTGCCAGTAGTGCCGCCTTACTAGCGGGGGGTTACAATGAGCAGTTCTTC. The whole variable domain, remainder taken from reference TRBV19 and TRBJ2-1, is DGGITQSPKYLFRKEGQNVTLSCEQNLNHDAMYWYRQDPGQGLRLIYYSQIVNDFQKGDIAEGYSVSREKKESFPLTVTSAQKNPTAFYLCASSAALLAGGYNEQFFGPGTRLTVL.

In this sample, this clone turned up a few times. The gene calls are TRBV14 and TRBJ2-4; D is ambiguous. This CDR3 is 15 amino acids long. V shed 4 bases and J shed 1 base, with 11 bases lying between them. Germline CDR1 SGHDN, CDR2 FVKESK. CDR3 region: CASSLTTWAKNIQYF. CDR3 DNA sequence: TGTGCCAGCAGCCTTACCACTTGGGCCAAAAACATTCAGTACTTC. The full variable domain, completed using reference TRBV14 and TRBJ2-4, is EAGVTQFPSHSVIEKGQTVTLRCDPISGHDNLYWYRRVMGKEIKFLLHFVKESKQDESGMPNNRFLAERTGGTYSTLKVQPAELEDSGVYFCASSLTTWAKNIQYFGAGTRLSVL.

V gene TRBV29-1 combines with J gene TRBJ1-2, with TRBD1 matching 7 bases. This CDR3 is built from 15 residues. Germline assignment: CDR1 SQVTM and CDR2 ANQGSEA. Losses at the gene ends were 3 bases for V and 1 base for J; bases not matched to a gene: 8. CDR3 sequence (DNA): TGCAGCGTTGATGGACAGGCTATTTTTAACTATGGCTACACCTTC. This codes for CSVDGQAIFNYGYTF.

The V gene is TRBV14, the J gene TRBJ1-6, with a tentative D call TRBD1 (5 bases). The CDR3 length is 15 residues. Trimming shortened V by 5 bases and J by 6 bases, and 14 bases separated the two germline ends. The germline gives CDR1 SGHDN, CDR2 FVKESK. The chain's CDR3 is CASSVRGPLNSPLHF. The CDR3 DNA follows: TGTGCCAGCAGCGTAAGGGGTCCTCTTAATTCACCCCTCCACTTT.

The chain has TRBV5-1 and TRBJ2-4, with 14 bases lining up with TRBD2. V was clipped by 2 bases and J by 4 bases; unmatched bases: 5. The V gene's germline CDR1 is SGHRS and CDR2 YFSETQ. The CDR3 has 17 amino acids. CDR3 in amino acids: CASSFAGLAGGKNIQYF. The CDR3 nucleotides read TGCGCCAGCAGCTTCGCCGGACTAGCGGGGGGAAAAAACATTCAGTACTTC.

The chain combines TRBV7-9 with TRBJ2-7; D remains unclear. This CDR3 is built from 12 residues. The V end lost 5 bases, the J end lost 4 bases, and 9 bases lay between the germline ends. Per the germline V gene, CDR1 is SEHNR and CDR2 is FQNEAQ (reference sequence). This CDR3 reads CASSNLLYEQYF. DNA for the CDR3: TGTGCCAGCAGCAACCTTTTGTACGAGCAGTACTTC.

The chain combines TRBV19 with TRBJ1-2, with D hard to call. Germline V gene lookup returns CDR1 LNHDA and CDR2 SQIVND (reference sequence). The CDR3 is 11 amino acids. The V end was cut by 7 bases, the J end by 10 bases, with 13 bases between. The CDR3 DNA is TGTGCCAGTACATCTGACTCCGTCTACACCTTC. Translation: CASTSDSVYTF.

The chain employs TRBV21-1 and TRBJ2-1; the table names TRBD1, a call not compared with the DNA. TRBV21-1 is described as a pseudogene. The CDR3 contains 16 residues. The CDR3, as DNA: TGTGCCAGCAGCAAAGATCGGTCCAGGTCCTACAATGAGCAGTTCTTC. Translation: CASSKDRSRSYNEQFF.

This clone is a singleton in its sample. This chain connects TRBV19 to TRBJ2-3, with 11 bases that match TRBD1. The CDR3 is 17 amino acids. The V and J ends lost 4 bases and 6 bases, in that order; junction bases with no gene match: 12. Per the germline V gene, CDR1 is LNHDA and CDR2 is SQIVND (reference sequence). This chain's CDR3 is CASSTGTGGRQHDTQYF. DNA for the CDR3: TGTGCCAGTAGTACCGGGACAGGGGGACGTCAACACGATACGCAGTATTTT.

The chain has TRBV5-1 and TRBJ1-2; the D gene is possibly TRBD1 (5 bases). The CDR3 runs to 14 residues. The V and J ends lost 0 bases and 2 bases respectively, with 8 bases between them. Germline lookup yields CDR1 SGHRS and CDR2 YFSETQ. The CDR3 loop reads CASSLVAGNYGYTF. In DNA, the CDR3 is TGCGCCAGCAGCTTGGTAGCAGGGAACTATGGCTACACCTTC.

The CDR3 nucleotides are TGTGCCAGCTCACCATCCACAGATACGCAGTATTTT. Encoded protein: CASSPSTDTQYF. The genes are TRBV18 and TRBJ2-3; no clear D. Trimming pared 2 bases from V and 2 bases from J, leaving 2 bases between. Per germline, CDR1 KGHSH and CDR2 LQKENI. The CDR3 is made up of 12 amino acids.

This clone was seen only a few times. This chain links TRBV25-1 with TRBJ1-6; no clear D. Germline V gene data show CDR1 as MGHDK and CDR2 as SYGVNS. The CDR3 runs to 15 residues. V shed 2 bases and J shed 7 bases, with 12 bases lying between them. The chain's CDR3 is CASSERSAPNSPLHF. CDR3 DNA sequence: TGTGCCAGCAGTGAAAGGTCAGCCCCGAATTCACCCCTCCACTTT. The complete variable domain, with remaining parts taken from reference TRBV25-1 and TRBJ1-6, reads EADIYQTPRYLVIGTGKKITLECSQTMGHDKMYWYQQDPGMELHLIHYSYGVNSTEKGDLSSESTVSRIRTEHFPLTLESARPSHTSQYLCASSERSAPNSPLHFGNGTRLTVT.

The chain uses TRBV2 and TRBJ1-5; D is undetermined. The V end was cut by 0 bases, the J end by 2 bases, with 11 bases between. In germline, CDR1 is SNHLY, CDR2 FYNNEI. The CDR3 spans 16 residues. Written as DNA, the CDR3 is TGTGCCAGCAGTGAAGCGGGCCTCGGAGGCAATCAGCCCCAGCATTTT. As protein: CASSEAGLGGNQPQHF.

V and J are TRBV29-1 and TRBJ1-1; D gene unclear. The CDR3 is 12 residues long. The ends were cut back, 7 bases at V and 6 bases at J, with 15 bases in the middle. Germline CDR1 and CDR2: SQVTM and ANQGSEA. CDR3 sequence reads: CSARSGGAEAFF. The CDR3 nucleotides are TGCAGCGCCCGGTCAGGTGGGGCTGAAGCTTTCTTT. Drawing the rest from reference TRBV29-1 and TRBJ1-1, the complete variable domain is SAVISQKPSRDICQRGTSLTIQCQVDSQVTMMFWYRQQPGQSLTLIATANQGSEATYESGFVIDKFPISRPNLTFSTLTVSNMSPEDSSIYLCSARSGGAEAFFGQGTRLTVV.

The rearrangement links TRBV9 to TRBJ2-2, with TRBD1 matching 9 bases. The CDR3 contains 16 residues. With V trimmed by 4 bases and J by 3 bases, 7 bases remained unmatched. Germline V gene data show CDR1 as SGDLS and CDR2 as YYNGEE. DNA of the CDR3: TGTGCCAGCAGCATCCCCGGGACAGGGTACACCGGGGAGCTGTTTTTT. Translating gives CASSIPGTGYTGELFF.

The chain employs TRBV11-3 and TRBJ1-1; a weak D match, TRBD1 (5 bases). V was cut by 5 bases and J by 0 bases, with 16 bases left in between. CDR3 length: 16 residues. Germline CDR1 is SGHNT and CDR2 is YENEEA. The CDR3 sequence: CASSPGGGRVNTEAFF. CDR3 sequence (DNA): TGTGCCAGCAGCCCCGGGGGGGGTCGCGTGAACACTGAAGCTTTCTTT.

This chain links TRBV7-2 with TRBJ2-2; TRBD2 might be the D (6 bases). Between the trimmed V and J ends, which lost 2 bases and 2 bases, there was a span of 9 bases. The CDR3 runs 15 residues. Germline lookup yields CDR1 SGHTA and CDR2 FQGNSA. CDR3 sequence (DNA): TGTGCCAGCAGCTTAAAGCGGGCCAACACCGGGGAGCTGTTTTTT. Protein sequence: CASSLKRANTGELFF.

The rearrangement links TRBV6-1 to TRBJ1-2; D ambiguous. Germline values: CDR1 MNHNS, CDR2 SASEGT. Between the trimmed V and J ends, which lost 7 bases and 2 bases, there was a span of 11 bases. The CDR3 is made up of 13 amino acids. The CDR3 region is CASKLEGNYGYTF. The CDR3 coding sequence is TGTGCCAGCAAACTGGAGGGCAACTATGGCTACACCTTC.

This clone was detected only a few times. This chain links TRBV5-1 with TRBJ2-7; 12 nucleotides line up with TRBD1. Germline assignment: CDR1 SGHRS and CDR2 YFSETQ. The CDR3 loop spans 16 amino acids. The V and J ends lost 2 bases and 1 base, in that order; junction bases with no gene match: 4. The CDR3, as DNA: TGCGCCAGCAGCTTCGGGACAGGGGGCTGGTCCTACGAGCAGTACTTC. Encoded protein: CASSFGTGGWSYEQYF. Variable domain in full (rest from reference TRBV5-1 and TRBJ2-7): KAGVTQTPRYLIKTRGQQVTLSCSPISGHRSVSWYQQTPGQGLQFLFEYFSETQRNKGNFPGRFSGRQFSNSRSEMNVSTLELGDSALYLCASSFGTGGWSYEQYFGPGTRLTVT.

The chain has TRBV29-1 and TRBJ2-2, with D hard to call. The CDR3 spans 12 residues. The germline V and J ends were trimmed by 7 bases and 1 base, with 7 bases remaining between them. Germline V lookup: CDR1 SQVTM, CDR2 ANQGSEA. In nucleotides, the CDR3 is TGCAGCGGACGGAAGAACACCGGGGAGCTGTTTTTT. Amino acid sequence: CSGRKNTGELFF.

This clone was seen just once. The chain couples TRBV5-4 to TRBJ1-1; 9 positions match TRBD1. V shed 4 bases and J 5 bases; nucleotides not matched to a gene: 6. Germline assignment: CDR1 SGHNT and CDR2 YYREEE (reference sequence). The CDR3 consists of 14 residues. The CDR3 sequence: CASSGDREVTEAFF. CDR3 coding DNA: TGTGCCAGCAGCGGGGACAGGGAGGTTACTGAAGCTTTCTTT. The full variable domain, completed using reference TRBV5-4 and TRBJ1-1, is ETGVTQSPTHLIKTRGQQVTLRCSSQSGHNTVSWYQQALGQGPQFIFQYYREEENGRGNFPPRFSGLQFPNYSSELNVNALELDDSALYLCASSGDREVTEAFFGQGTRLTVV.

The V gene is TRBV5-6, the J gene TRBJ2-3; possibly TRBD2 for D (6 bases). Trimming took off 4 bases at V and 3 bases at J, with 12 bases between the two ends. CDR3 length: 14 residues. Germline V CDR1 and CDR2: SGHDT, YYEEEE. Written as DNA, the CDR3 is TGTGCCAGCAGCGAGGGACTGAGTACAGATACGCAGTATTTT. Amino acids: CASSEGLSTDTQYF.

CDR3 region: CASSPWTSGDEQFF. The CDR3 region has the DNA TGTGCCAGCAGTCCGTGGACTAGTGGGGATGAGCAGTTCTTC. V usage is TRBV27 and J usage is TRBJ2-1, with 7 bases identical to TRBD2. After removal of 5 bases from V and 8 bases from J, the junction contained 9 bases not matched to a gene. Germline V gives CDR1 MNHEY, CDR2 SMNVEV (reference sequence). CDR3 length: 14 amino acids.

The V call is TRBV7-2, the J call TRBJ2-7; TRBD1 matches 8 bases. V was pared by 5 bases and J by 0 bases, with 6 bases of the junction left unmatched. The germline V gene has CDR1 SGHTA and CDR2 FQGNSA. The CDR3 is 15 residues long. The CDR3 bases are TGTGCCAGCAGCCAAAGGACAGGGAACTCCTACGAGCAGTACTTC. It encodes CASSQRTGNSYEQYF.

The chain employs TRBV19 and TRBJ2-1; the D is unclear. This CDR3 spans 12 amino acids. CDR1 LNHDA and CDR2 SQIVND come from the germline V gene (reference sequence). Trimming pared 1 base from V and 9 bases from J, leaving 7 bases between. CDR3 DNA sequence: TGTGCCAGTAGTATAGGAGGTGGTGAGCAGTTCTTC. It is translated as CASSIGGGEQFF.

V is TRBV10-1 and J is TRBJ2-3; TRBD2 aligns across 7 bases. The CDR3 runs to 14 residues. Per germline, CDR1 WNHNN and CDR2 SYGVQD (reference sequence). V was clipped by 5 bases and J by 0 bases; unmatched bases: 2. CDR3 in amino acids: CASSSGASTDTQYF. The CDR3 region has the DNA TGCGCCAGCAGTAGCGGGGCCAGCACAGATACGCAGTATTTT.